What follows is one T cell receptor beta chain and its context. Germline V gene lookup returns CDR1 GTSNPN and CDR2 SVGIG (reference sequence). The CDR3 has 14 residues. V lost 0 bases and J lost 5, with 13 bases in between. The data were taken from a study of blood T cell repertoires in COVID-19. About the research overall: Researchers got acute and convalescent COVID-19 samples from the United States, Italy and Spain. T cells, B-cell-depleted T cells, or PBMCs provided the cDNA or gDNA that served as material.

In the study's own analysis: Nucleated cell number was recorded as an estimate derived from reference gene primer amplification. TCRdb's copy holds only in-frame clones and misses some; the assay was immunoSEQ multiplex PCR. V, J and clone size are taken as reported in that table, and D and trimming were inferred from the DNA itself. The table includes 250,000 to 350,000 clones, roughly 87% detected once. This sequence was found in a woman aged 45-65 years who had recovered from COVID-19. Sequencing was performed on peripheral blood. The chain employs TRBV30 and TRBJ1-2; a possible D gene is TRBD1 (5 bases). CDR3 region: CAWSVLAGLYGYTF. CDR3 bases: TGTGCCTGGAGTGTACTTGCGGGGCTATATGGCTACACCTTC.